Presented here are 8 T cell receptor beta chains from one specimen sequenced in a study of shared clonotypes between healthy human individuals. Method: immunoSEQ multiplex PCR; TCRdb's copy keeps in-frame clones and lacks some. The data contain 2.3 million or so clones, about 92% of them singletons. The sample consisted of naive CD4+ T cells from PBMCs. Documented subset: CD45RA+ positively selected. These receptor sequences come from a man aged 18 to 35 in good health. Some clones in this sample may be carry-over from other donors' samples.

The V gene is TRBV28, the J gene TRBJ2-4; 11 nucleotides line up with TRBD1. V dropped 5 bases and J dropped 0; count of bases not matched to a gene: 9. The CDR3 has 18 amino acids. Germline CDR1 reads MDHEN; CDR2 reads SYDVKM. The CDR3 loop is CASSKGQGERLAKNIQYF. The CDR3 nucleotides are TGTGCCAGCAGTAAGGGACAGGGGGAGAGATTAGCCAAAAACATTCAGTACTTC.

This chain uses TRBV7-2 with TRBJ2-3, with D perhaps TRBD1 (5 bases). Deletions cut 2 bases from V and 3 bases from J, with 12 bases between. Per germline, CDR1 SGHTA and CDR2 FQGNSA. The CDR3 contains 15 residues. The CDR3 is CASSLMGQVTDTQYF. CDR3 coding DNA: TGTGCCAGCAGCTTAATGGGGCAGGTGACAGATACGCAGTATTTT.

The chain is built from TRBV7-2 and TRBJ2-7; 7 nucleotides line up with TRBD1. The CDR3 loop spans 15 amino acids. Germline V gene sequence: CDR1 SGHTA, CDR2 FQGNSA. With 6 bases clipped from V and 4 bases from J, the junction kept 12 bases outside the gene matches. The CDR3 sequence: CASSISGTASYEQYF. DNA of the CDR3: TGTGCCAGCAGTATATCCGGGACAGCCTCTTACGAGCAGTACTTC.

The rearrangement joins TRBV30 to TRBJ1-2, with TRBD1 as a possible D gene (5 bases). Looked up from germline, CDR1 is GTSNPN and CDR2 is SVGIG (reference sequence). Trimming took 1 base from V and 8 from J, leaving 20 bases between them. The CDR3 runs 15 residues. Written as DNA, the CDR3 is TGTGCCTGGAGTGAGACCTTATGGGACCGCCGGGGCTACACCTTC. Protein sequence: CAWSETLWDRRGYTF. The variable domain in full, with the rest retrieved from reference TRBV30 and TRBJ1-2, is SQTIHQWPATLVQPVGSPLSLECTVEGTSNPNLYWYRQAAGRGLQLLFYSVGIGQISSEVPQNLSASRPQDRQFILSSKKLLLSDSGFYLCAWSETLWDRRGYTFGSGTRLTVV.

Details on this clone: The same CDR3 also results from other DNA sequences found in this sample. The chain has TRBV7-2 and TRBJ2-7, with D tentatively TRBD1 (6 bases). Germline CDR1 and CDR2: SGHTA and FQGNSA. The CDR3 sequence is 14 residues long. The ends were cut back, 5 bases at V and 1 base at J, with 12 bases in the middle. The CDR3 loop reads CASSPDRASYEQYF. DNA for the CDR3: TGTGCCAGCAGCCCGGACAGAGCATCCTACGAGCAGTACTTC.

The chain combines TRBV7-9 with TRBJ1-4; D is unresolved. From germline, CDR1 is SEHNR and CDR2 FQNEAQ (reference sequence). CDR3 size: 14 residues. The V end was cut by 1 base, the J end by 7 bases, with 10 bases between. DNA of the CDR3: TGTGCCAGCAGCTTAGAGAGGGCCGCTGAAAAACTGTTTTTT. This sequence encodes CASSLERAAEKLFF.

V usage is TRBV28 and J usage is TRBJ1-2; D not certain. V lost 7 bases to trimming and J lost 8 bases, with 17 bases between them. The CDR3 consists of 13 residues. Germline lookup yields CDR1 MDHEN and CDR2 SYDVKM. The CDR3 bases are TGTGCCAGCACCACGGCCCCGTCACAGGGCTACACCTTC. Protein: CASTTAPSQGYTF.

The chain couples TRBV2 to TRBJ2-5; 10 nucleotides line up with TRBD2. The CDR3 is made up of 15 amino acids. Germline trimming cut 6 bases from V and 4 bases from J; bases unmatched to any gene: 8. CDR1 and CDR2 (germline): SNHLY, FYNNEI. The CDR3 DNA reads TGTGCCAGCAGCCCCGGGACTAGCGATGGAGAGACCCAGTACTTC. Protein product: CASSPGTSDGETQYF.